This T cell receptor (beta chain) was recorded in a study of CD8 T cells in Susac syndrome. Whole-study context: Patients with Susac syndrome were therapy-naive, on corticosteroids, or on intravenous immunoglobulin alone at the time that blood was drawn.

TEMRA cells were FACS-enriched and CD8+ and CD4+ T cells negatively isolated. Random hexamers were used to reverse transcribe about 0.5 to 1 ug of RNA. It was immunoSEQ multiplex PCR that amplified TCR beta CDR3 across 54 Vbeta and 13 Jbeta. TCRdb processed the immunoSEQ multiplex PCR reads anew with MiXCR; each CDR3 protein has one entry. This sample has about 160,000 distinct CDR3 sequences; 95% to 96% occur once, and the top ten carry approximately 0.12%. Trimming stripped 3 bases from V and 6 bases from J, with 22 bases between. The CDR3 is made up of 17 amino acids. CDR1 and CDR2 (germline): SGDLS, YYNGEE.

The sequence was collected from a human donor with Susac syndrome. The chain joins TRBV9 to TRBJ2-1; a possible D gene is TRBD1 (7 bases). Source material: CD4+ T cells from PBMCs. CDR3 protein: CASSARGDFLSSNEQFF. The DNA of the CDR3 is TGTGCCAGCAGCGCCAGGGGGGACTTCTTATCGTCCAATGAGCAGTTCTTC.